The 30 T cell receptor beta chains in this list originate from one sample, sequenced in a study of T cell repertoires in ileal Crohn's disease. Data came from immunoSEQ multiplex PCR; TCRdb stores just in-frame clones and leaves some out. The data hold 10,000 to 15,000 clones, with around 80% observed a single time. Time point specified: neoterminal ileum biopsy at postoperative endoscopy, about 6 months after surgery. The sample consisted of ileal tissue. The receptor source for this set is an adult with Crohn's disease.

The CDR3 is CASSGSQTRETQYF. CDR3 in DNA: TGTGCCAGCAGTGGGTCGCAAACGAGGGAGACCCAGTACTTC. The gene calls are TRBV28 and TRBJ2-5; D is undetermined. Germline CDR1 is MDHEN and CDR2 is SYDVKM. Deletions cut 5 bases from V and 5 bases from J, with 15 bases between. The CDR3 has 14 residues.

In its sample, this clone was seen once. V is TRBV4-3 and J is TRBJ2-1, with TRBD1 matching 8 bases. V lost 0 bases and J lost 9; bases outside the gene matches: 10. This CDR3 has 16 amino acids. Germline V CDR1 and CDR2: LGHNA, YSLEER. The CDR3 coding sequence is TGCGCCAGCAGCCAAGATGCGACAGGGGCCTCGGTTGAGCAGTTCTTC. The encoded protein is CASSQDATGASVEQFF.

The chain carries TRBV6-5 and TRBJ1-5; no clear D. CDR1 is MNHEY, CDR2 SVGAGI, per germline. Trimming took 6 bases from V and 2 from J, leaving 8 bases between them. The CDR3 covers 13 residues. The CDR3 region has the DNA TGTGCCAGCAGCTCCGAGGGCAATCAGCCCCAGCATTTT. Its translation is CASSSEGNQPQHF.

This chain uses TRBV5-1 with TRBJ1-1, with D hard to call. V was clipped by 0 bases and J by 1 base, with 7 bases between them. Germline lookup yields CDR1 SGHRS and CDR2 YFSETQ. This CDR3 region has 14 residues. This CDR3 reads CASSLDGQNTEAFF. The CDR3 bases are TGCGCCAGCAGCTTGGACGGTCAGAACACTGAAGCTTTCTTT.

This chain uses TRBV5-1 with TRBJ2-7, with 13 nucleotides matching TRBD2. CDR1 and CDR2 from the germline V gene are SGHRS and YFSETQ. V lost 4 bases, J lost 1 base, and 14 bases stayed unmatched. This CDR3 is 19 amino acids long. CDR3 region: CASSPVGLAGVPLSYEQYF. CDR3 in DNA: TGCGCCAGCAGCCCTGTTGGACTAGCGGGGGTGCCTTTGTCCTACGAGCAGTACTTC.

The DNA of the CDR3 is TGTGCCAGCAGTCCAGGGGGCCGGGGCACTGAAGCTTTCTTT. It yields the protein CASSPGGRGTEAFF. The rearrangement links TRBV2 to TRBJ1-1, with 8 positions matching TRBD1. Germline V CDR1 and CDR2: SNHLY, FYNNEI. J gave up 4 bases and V 5 bases, and 6 bases lay outside the gene matches. The CDR3 is 14 amino acids.

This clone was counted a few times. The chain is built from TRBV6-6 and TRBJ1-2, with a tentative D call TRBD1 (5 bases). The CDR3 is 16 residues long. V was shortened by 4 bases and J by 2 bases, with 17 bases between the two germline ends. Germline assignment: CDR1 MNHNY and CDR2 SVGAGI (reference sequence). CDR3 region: CASSSGMGMENYGYTF. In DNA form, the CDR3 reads TGTGCCAGCAGTTCAGGGATGGGAATGGAAAACTATGGCTACACCTTC.

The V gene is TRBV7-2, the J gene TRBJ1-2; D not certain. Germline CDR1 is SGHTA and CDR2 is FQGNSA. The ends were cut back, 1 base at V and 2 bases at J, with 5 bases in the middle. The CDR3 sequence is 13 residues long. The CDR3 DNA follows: TGTGCCAGCAGCTTAGGAGTGAACTATGGCTACACCTTC. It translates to CASSLGVNYGYTF.

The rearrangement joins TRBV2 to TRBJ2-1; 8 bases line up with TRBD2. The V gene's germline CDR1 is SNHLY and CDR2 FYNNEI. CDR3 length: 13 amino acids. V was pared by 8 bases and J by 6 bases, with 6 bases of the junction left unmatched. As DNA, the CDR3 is TGTGCCAGCTCTGGGACTAGGGGCAATGAGCAGTTCTTC. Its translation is CASSGTRGNEQFF.

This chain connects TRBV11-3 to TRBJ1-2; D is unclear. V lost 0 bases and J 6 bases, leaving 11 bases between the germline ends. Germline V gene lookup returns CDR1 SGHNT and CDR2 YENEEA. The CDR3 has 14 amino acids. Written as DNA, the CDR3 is TGTGCCAGCAGCTTAGATAATAGAGGAAATGGCTACACCTTC. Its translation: CASSLDNRGNGYTF.

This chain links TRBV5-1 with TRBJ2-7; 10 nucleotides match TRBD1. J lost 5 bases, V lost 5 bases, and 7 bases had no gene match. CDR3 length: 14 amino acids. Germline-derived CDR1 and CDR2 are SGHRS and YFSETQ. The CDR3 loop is CASSPGTGEDEQYF. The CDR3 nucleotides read TGCGCCAGCAGTCCCGGGACAGGGGAAGACGAGCAGTACTTC.

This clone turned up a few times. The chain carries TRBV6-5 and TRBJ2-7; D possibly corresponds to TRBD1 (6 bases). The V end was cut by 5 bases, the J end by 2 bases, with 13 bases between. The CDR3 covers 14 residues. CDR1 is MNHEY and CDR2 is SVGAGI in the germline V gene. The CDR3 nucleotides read TGTGCCAGCAGTACCCAAGCAGGGGCCTACGAGCAGTACTTC. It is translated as CASSTQAGAYEQYF.

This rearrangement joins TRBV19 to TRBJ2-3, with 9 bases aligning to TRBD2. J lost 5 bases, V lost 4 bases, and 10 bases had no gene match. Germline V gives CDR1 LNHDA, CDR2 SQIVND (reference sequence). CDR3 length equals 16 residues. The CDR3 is CASSTSTSGYIDTQYF. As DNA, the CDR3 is TGTGCCAGTAGTACCTCCACTAGCGGGTATATAGATACGCAGTATTTT.

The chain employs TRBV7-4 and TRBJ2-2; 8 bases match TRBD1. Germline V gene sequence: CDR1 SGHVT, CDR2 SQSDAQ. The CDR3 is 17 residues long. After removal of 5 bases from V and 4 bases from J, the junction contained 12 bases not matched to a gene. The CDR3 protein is CASSVKGGRGLTGELFF. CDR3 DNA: TGTGCCAGCAGCGTCAAGGGAGGCAGGGGGCTCACCGGGGAGCTGTTTTTT.

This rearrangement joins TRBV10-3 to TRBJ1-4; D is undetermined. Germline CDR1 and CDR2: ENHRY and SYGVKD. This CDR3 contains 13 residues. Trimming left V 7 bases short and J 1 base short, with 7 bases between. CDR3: CAIKSGTNEKLFF. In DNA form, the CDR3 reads TGTGCCATCAAGAGCGGAACTAATGAAAAACTGTTTTTT.

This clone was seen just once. CDR3 region: CASNRPGGHTEAFF. CDR3 nucleotides: TGTGCCAGCAACCGCCCGGGGGGTCACACTGAAGCTTTCTTT. V and J are TRBV6-1 and TRBJ1-1, with D maybe TRBD1 (5 bases). The CDR3 has 14 residues. V was shortened by 7 bases and J by 3 bases, with 15 bases between the two germline ends. Germline CDR1 is MNHNS and CDR2 is SASEGT.

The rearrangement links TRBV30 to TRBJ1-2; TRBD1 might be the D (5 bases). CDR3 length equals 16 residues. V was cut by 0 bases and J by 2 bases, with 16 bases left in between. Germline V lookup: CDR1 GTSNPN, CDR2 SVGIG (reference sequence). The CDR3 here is CAWSVGAGTQNYGYTF. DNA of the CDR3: TGTGCCTGGAGTGTAGGGGCCGGTACCCAGAACTATGGCTACACCTTC.

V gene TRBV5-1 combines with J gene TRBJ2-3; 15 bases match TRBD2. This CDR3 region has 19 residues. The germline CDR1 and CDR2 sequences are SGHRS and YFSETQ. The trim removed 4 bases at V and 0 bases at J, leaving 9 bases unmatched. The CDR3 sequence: CASSLRTSGGAGSTDTQYF. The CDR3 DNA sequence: TGCGCCAGCAGCCTAAGGACTAGCGGGGGGGCCGGTAGCACAGATACGCAGTATTTT.

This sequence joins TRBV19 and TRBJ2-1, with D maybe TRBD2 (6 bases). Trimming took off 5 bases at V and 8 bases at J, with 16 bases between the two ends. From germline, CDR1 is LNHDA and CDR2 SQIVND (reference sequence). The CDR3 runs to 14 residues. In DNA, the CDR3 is TGTGCCAGTAGTCGACTAGTCGGGATGCATGAGCAGTTCTTC. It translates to CASSRLVGMHEQFF.

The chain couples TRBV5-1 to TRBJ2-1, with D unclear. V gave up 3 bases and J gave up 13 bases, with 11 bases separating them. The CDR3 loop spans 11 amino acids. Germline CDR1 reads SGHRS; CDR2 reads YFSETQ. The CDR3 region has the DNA TGCGCCAGCAGCTCGGGTCACCCCCAGTTCTTC. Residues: CASSSGHPQFF.

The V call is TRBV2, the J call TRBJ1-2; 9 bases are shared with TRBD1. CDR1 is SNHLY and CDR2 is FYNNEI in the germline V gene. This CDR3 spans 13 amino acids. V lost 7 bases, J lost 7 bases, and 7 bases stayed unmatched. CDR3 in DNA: TGTGCCAGCAAGAGGACAGGGGAGGGTGGCTACACCTTC. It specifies CASKRTGEGGYTF.

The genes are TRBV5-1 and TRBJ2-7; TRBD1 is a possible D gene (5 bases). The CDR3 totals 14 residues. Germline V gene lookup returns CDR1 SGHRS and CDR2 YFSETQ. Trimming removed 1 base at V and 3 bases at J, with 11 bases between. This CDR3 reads CASSLTGGNYEQYF. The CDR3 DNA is TGCGCCAGCAGCTTGACAGGTGGGAACTACGAGCAGTACTTC.

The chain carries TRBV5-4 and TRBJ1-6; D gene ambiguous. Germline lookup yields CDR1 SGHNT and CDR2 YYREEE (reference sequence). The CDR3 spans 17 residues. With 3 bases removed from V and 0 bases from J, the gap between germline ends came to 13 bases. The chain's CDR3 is CASSSGLESSYNSPLHF. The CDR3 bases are TGTGCCAGCAGCTCTGGACTCGAGAGCTCCTATAATTCACCCCTCCACTTT.

The CDR3 loop reads CASSQNRAGNSPLHF. The CDR3 DNA reads TGTGCCAGCAGCCAGAACAGGGCCGGGAATTCACCCCTCCACTTT. The rearrangement links TRBV4-2 to TRBJ1-6, with a tentative D call TRBD1 (6 bases). The CDR3 spans 15 residues. Trimming stripped 3 bases from V and 7 bases from J, with 13 bases between. CDR1 is LGHNA, CDR2 YNFKEQ, per germline.

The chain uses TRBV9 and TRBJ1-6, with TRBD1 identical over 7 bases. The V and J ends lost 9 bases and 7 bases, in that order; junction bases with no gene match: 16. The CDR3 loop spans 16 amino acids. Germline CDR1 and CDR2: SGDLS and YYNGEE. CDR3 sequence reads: CATPPRGQVLNSPLHF. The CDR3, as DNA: TGTGCCACCCCACCTAGGGGGCAGGTTTTAAATTCACCCCTCCACTTT. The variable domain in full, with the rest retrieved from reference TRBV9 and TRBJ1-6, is DSGVTQTPKHLITATGQRVTLRCSPRSGDLSVYWYQQSLDQGLQFLIQYYNGEERAKGNILERFSAQQFPDLHSELNLSSLELGDSALYFCATPPRGQVLNSPLHFGNGTRLTVT.

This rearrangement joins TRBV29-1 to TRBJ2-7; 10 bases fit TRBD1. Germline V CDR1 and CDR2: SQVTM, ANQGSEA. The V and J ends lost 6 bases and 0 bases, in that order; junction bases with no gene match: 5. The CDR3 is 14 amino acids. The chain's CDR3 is CSVGQGIYSYEQYF. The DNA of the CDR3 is TGCAGCGTGGGACAGGGGATTTACTCCTACGAGCAGTACTTC.

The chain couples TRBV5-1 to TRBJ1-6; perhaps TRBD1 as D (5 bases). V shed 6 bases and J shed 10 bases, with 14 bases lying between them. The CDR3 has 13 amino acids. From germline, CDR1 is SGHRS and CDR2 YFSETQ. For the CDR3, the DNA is TGCGCCAGCAATTACGGGGGTCAGTCACCCCTCCACTTT. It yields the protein CASNYGGQSPLHF.

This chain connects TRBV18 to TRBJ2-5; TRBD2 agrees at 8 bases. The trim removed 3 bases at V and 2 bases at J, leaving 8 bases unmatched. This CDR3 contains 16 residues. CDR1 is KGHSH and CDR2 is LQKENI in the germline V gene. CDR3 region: CASSPTITSGQETQYF. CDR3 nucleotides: TGTGCCAGCTCACCTACGATAACTAGCGGACAAGAGACCCAGTACTTC.

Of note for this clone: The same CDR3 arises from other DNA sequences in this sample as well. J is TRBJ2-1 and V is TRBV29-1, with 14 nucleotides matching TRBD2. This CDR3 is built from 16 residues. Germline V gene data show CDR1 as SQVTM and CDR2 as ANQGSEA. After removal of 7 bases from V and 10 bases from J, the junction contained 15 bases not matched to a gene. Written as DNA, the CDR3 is TGCAGCGGGGGACTAGCGGGAGTAGTCGGGTCGGGGGAGCAGTTCTTC. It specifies CSGGLAGVVGSGEQFF.

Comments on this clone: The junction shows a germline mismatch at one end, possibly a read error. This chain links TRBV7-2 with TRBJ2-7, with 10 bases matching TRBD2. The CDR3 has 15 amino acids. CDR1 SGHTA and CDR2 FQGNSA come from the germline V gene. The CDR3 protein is CASSPPSGSSHEQYF. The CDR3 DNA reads TGTGCCAGCAGCCCTCCTAGCGGGAGCTCCCACGAGCAGTACTTC.